This entry concerns a single TCR beta chain. This record belongs to a study of control samples from healthy donors and cancer patients. Clones were read by immunoSEQ multiplex PCR, and TCRdb kept only the in-frame ones, dropping some. The top ten clones hold roughly a tenth of a sample with some 76,000 clones, 89% of them seen once. CDR3 length: 17 residues. V lost 0 bases, J lost 6 bases, and 19 bases lay in between. Germline V lookup: CDR1 LGHNA, CDR2 YSLEER. This clonotype was obtained from a woman in her 50s with colorectal cancer. The chain has TRBV4-3 and TRBJ2-3; possible D gene TRBD1, 6 bases. Sequencing input: PBMCs. Here the CDR3 reads CASSQEGARYAGDTQYF. CDR3 nucleotide sequence: TGCGCCAGCAGCCAAGAGGGGGCCCGGTATGCAGGGGATACGCAGTATTTT.